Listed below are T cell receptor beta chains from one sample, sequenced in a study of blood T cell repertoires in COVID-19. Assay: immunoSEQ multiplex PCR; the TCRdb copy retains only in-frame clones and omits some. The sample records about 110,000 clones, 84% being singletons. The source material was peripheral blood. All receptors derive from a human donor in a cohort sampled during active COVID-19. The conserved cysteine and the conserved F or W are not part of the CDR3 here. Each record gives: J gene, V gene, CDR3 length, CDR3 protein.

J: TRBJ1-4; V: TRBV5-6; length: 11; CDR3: ASTRDAGEKLF
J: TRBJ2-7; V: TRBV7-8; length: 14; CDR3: ASSITSGQSSYEQY
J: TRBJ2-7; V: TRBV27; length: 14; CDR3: ASSSALAGARYEQY
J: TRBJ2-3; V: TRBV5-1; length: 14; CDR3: ASSSRQGVVADTQY
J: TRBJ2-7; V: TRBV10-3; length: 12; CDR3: AISQDRGSYEQY
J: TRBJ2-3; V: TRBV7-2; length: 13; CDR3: ASSLEQSSTDTQY
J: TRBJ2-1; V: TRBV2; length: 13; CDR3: ASRREQSGHNEQF
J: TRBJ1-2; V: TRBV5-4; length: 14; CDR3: ASSYPTGGPNEGYT
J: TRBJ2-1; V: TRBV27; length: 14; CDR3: ASSFTTSAPYNEQF
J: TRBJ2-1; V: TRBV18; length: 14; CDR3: ASSPLQGASYNEQF
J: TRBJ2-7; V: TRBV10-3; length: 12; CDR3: AIRSAGEAYEQY
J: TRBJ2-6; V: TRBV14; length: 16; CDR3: ASSSLQGAASGANVLT
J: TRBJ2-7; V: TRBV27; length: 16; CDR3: ASMGRDSTMSDLYEQY
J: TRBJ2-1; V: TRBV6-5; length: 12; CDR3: ASSSGTTYNEQF
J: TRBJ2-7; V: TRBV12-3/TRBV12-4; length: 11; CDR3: ASSQGQVYEQY
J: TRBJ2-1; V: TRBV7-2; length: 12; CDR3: ASSPGGAAAEQF
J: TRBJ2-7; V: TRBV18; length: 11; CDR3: ASSLPGRYEQY
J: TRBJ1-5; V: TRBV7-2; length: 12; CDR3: ASSSQGAGQPQH
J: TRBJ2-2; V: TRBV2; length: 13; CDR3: ASSGTSGRTGELF
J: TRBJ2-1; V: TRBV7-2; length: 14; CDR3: ASSLVLLAGGDEQF
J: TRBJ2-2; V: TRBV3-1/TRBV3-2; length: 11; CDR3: ASGQGGTGELF
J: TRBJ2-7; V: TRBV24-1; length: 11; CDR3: ATSALGTGVQY
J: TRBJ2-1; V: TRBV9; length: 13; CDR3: ASSVALAGYNEQF
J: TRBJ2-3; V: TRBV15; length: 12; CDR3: ATSIGQGTDTQY
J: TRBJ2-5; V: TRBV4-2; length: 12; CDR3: ASSQEYSRETQY
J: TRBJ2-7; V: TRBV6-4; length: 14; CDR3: ASSRTGQGGSYEQY
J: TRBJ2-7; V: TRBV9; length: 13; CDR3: ASSVAAGTSYEQY
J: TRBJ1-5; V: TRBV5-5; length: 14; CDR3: ASSPGAGVLAQPQH
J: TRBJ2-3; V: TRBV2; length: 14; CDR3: ASSRLAGSSTDTQY
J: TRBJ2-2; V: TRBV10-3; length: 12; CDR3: AKSRTGDTGELF
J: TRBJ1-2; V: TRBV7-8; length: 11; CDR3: ASSLVSRWGYT
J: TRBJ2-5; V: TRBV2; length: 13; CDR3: ASKTASGSGETQY
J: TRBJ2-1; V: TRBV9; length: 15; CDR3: ASSVGISGSSYNEQF
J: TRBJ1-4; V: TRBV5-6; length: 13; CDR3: ASSLAQGAGEKLF
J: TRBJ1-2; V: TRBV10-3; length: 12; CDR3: AIRPPGEGYGYT
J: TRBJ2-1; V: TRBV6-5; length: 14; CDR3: ASSYAGTSGYNEQF
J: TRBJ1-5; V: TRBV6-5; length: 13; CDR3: ASSRGQGANQPQH
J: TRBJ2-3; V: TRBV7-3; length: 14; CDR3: ASSLGHHRFTDTQY
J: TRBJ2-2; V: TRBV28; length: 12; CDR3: ASKKTGGTGELF
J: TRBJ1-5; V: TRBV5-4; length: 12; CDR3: ASSLQGSNQPQH
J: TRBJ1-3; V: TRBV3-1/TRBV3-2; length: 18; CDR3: ASSQLYRGPENPSGNTIY
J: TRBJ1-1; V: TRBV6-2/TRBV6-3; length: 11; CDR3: ASSPPPDTEAF
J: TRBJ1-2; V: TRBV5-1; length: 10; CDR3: ASSLRAEGYT
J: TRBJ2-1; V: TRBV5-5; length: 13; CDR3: ASSIGSLPNNEQF
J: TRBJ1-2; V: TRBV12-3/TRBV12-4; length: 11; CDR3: ASRMGQYYGYT
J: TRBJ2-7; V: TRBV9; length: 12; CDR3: ASSVAQGVGEQY
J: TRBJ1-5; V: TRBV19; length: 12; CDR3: ASSTTAGKSAQH